Shown below are 26 T cell receptor beta chains from a single sample sequenced in a study of shared clonotypes between healthy human individuals. Generated by immunoSEQ multiplex PCR, the TCRdb table keeps only in-frame clones and is missing some. The sample includes about 2.5 million clones, 85% to 95% seen only once; the top ten take about 0.36%. Sequencing was done on a sample of naive CD4+ T cells from PBMCs. The subset: CD45RA+ positively selected. Source of these receptors: a man aged 18-30 years in good health. Some clones in this sample may be carry-over from other donors' samples.

The chain recombines TRBV5-3 with TRBJ2-7; 8 bases fit TRBD1. Being an ORF, TRBV5-3 has a function that is uncertain. The CDR3 has 19 amino acids. V trimming: 3 bases; J trimming: 1 base; junction bases outside the gene matches: 18. DNA for the CDR3: TGTGCCAGAAGCTCGTTCATACCGGAAGAACGGGACAGGTCCTACGAGCAGTACTTC. Translation: CARSSFIPEERDRSYEQYF.

V and J are TRBV5-4 and TRBJ1-4; TRBD1 aligns across 10 bases. Germline values: CDR1 SGHNT, CDR2 YYREEE (reference sequence). Trimming removed 4 bases from V and 7 bases from J; junction bases left unmatched: 7. The CDR3 runs to 15 residues. CDR3 residues: CASSLDRQGAEKLFF. The CDR3 DNA sequence: TGTGCCAGCAGCCTGGATCGACAGGGGGCTGAAAAACTGTTTTTT.

CDR3 residues: CSIGFYGYTF. The DNA of the CDR3 is TGCAGTATAGGGTTCTATGGCTACACCTTC. The genes are TRBV20-1 and TRBJ1-2; D is unclear. The V gene's germline CDR1 is DFQATT and CDR2 SNEGSKA (reference sequence). This CDR3 spans 10 amino acids. V lost 8 bases and J lost 4, with 8 bases in between.

The chain joins TRBV27 to TRBJ1-5, with D unclear. Per the germline V gene, CDR1 is MNHEY and CDR2 is SMNVEV (reference sequence). CDR3 length: 13 amino acids. V dropped 2 bases and J dropped 4 bases, with 6 bases sitting between them. In DNA form, the CDR3 reads TGTGCCAGCAGTTTAGTCCGAAATCAGCCCCAGCATTTT. This sequence encodes CASSLVRNQPQHF.

V usage is TRBV6-1 and J usage is TRBJ1-3; D remains ambiguous. The CDR3 has 16 amino acids. CDR1 and CDR2 from the germline V gene are MNHNS and SASEGT. V lost 4 bases, J lost 0 bases, and 13 bases lay in between. The CDR3 is CASSVKGRNSGNTIYF. DNA for the CDR3: TGTGCCAGCAGTGTAAAAGGACGGAACTCTGGAAACACCATATATTTT.

The chain is built from TRBV12-2 and TRBJ1-1; the table's D call TRBD1 went unverified against the DNA. TRBV12-2 is annotated as a pseudogene. The CDR3 has 13 amino acids. The CDR3 bases are TGTGCAAGTCGTCACAGGGGGAACACTGAAGCTTTCTTT. Its protein product is CASRHRGNTEAFF.

As to this clone: The sample carries other DNA sequences with the same CDR3. The chain couples TRBV7-3 to TRBJ2-5, with TRBD2 matching 8 bases. This CDR3 is 13 amino acids long. The V gene's germline CDR1 is SGHTA and CDR2 FQGTGA. V was clipped by 3 bases and J by 3 bases; unmatched bases: 0. The CDR3 region is CASSFGREETQYF. DNA of the CDR3: TGTGCCAGCAGCTTCGGGAGGGAAGAGACCCAGTACTTC. The whole variable domain, filled in from reference TRBV7-3 and TRBJ2-5, reads GAGVSQTPSNKVTEKGKYVELRCDPISGHTALYWYRQSLGQGPEFLIYFQGTGAADDSGLPNDRFFAVRPEGSVSTLKIQRTERGDSAVYLCASSFGREETQYFGPGTRLLVL.

The chain links TRBV28 to TRBJ2-7; 10 nucleotides align to TRBD1. CDR1 and CDR2 (germline): MDHEN, SYDVKM. This CDR3 comprises 16 residues. V lost 5 bases and J lost 3; bases outside the gene matches: 10. The DNA for the CDR3 is TGTGCCAGCAGTCAACAAGAGGGACAGGGGTTCTACGAGCAGTACTTC. Protein product: CASSQQEGQGFYEQYF. Combining the CDR3 with reference TRBV28 and TRBJ2-7 gives the whole variable domain DVKVTQSSRYLVKRTGEKVFLECVQDMDHENMFWYRQDPGLGLRLIYFSYDVKMKEKGDIPEGYSVSREKKERFSLILESASTNQTSMYLCASSQQEGQGFYEQYFGPGTRLTVT.

The V gene is TRBV10-1, the J gene TRBJ2-7, with D tentatively TRBD1 (6 bases). The CDR3 is 13 amino acids. V was pared by 4 bases and J by 6 bases, with 13 bases between. The germline CDR1 and CDR2 sequences are WNHNN and SYGVQD (reference sequence). CDR3 DNA sequence: TGCGCCAGCAGTGGCAGCAGGGGAACCGAGCAGTACTTC. Its translation: CASSGSRGTEQYF.

V and J are TRBV11-3 and TRBJ2-2, with D maybe TRBD1 (6 bases). In germline, CDR1 is SGHNT, CDR2 YENEEA. V was trimmed by 2 bases and J by 3 bases, leaving 16 bases between them. The CDR3 extends over 17 amino acids. CDR3: CASSLTGWGQDTGELFF. DNA of the CDR3: TGTGCCAGCAGCTTAACGGGGTGGGGGCAGGACACCGGGGAGCTGTTTTTT.

This chain uses TRBV5-1 with TRBJ1-2; the D gene is possibly TRBD1 (5 bases). Trimming removed 5 bases from V and 3 bases from J, with 11 bases in between. Germline V CDR1 and CDR2: SGHRS, YFSETQ. The CDR3 has 13 residues. The CDR3 spells CASRDGADYGYTF. CDR3 bases: TGCGCCAGCAGGGACGGGGCGGACTATGGCTACACCTTC.

The V gene is TRBV5-1, the J gene TRBJ1-1; D not certain. Between the trimmed V and J ends, which lost 0 bases and 11 bases, there was a span of 11 bases. The CDR3 spans 12 residues. CDR1 SGHRS and CDR2 YFSETQ come from the germline V gene. CDR3 sequence (DNA): TGCGCCAGCAGCTTGGATGCCGGGGTTGCTTTCTTT. Residues: CASSLDAGVAFF.

J is TRBJ2-1 and V is TRBV4-3; D possibly corresponds to TRBD2 (6 bases). Germline CDR1 LGHNA, CDR2 YSLEER. The ends were cut back, 4 bases at V and 3 bases at J, with 13 bases in the middle. The CDR3 is 15 residues long. As DNA, the CDR3 is TGCGCCAGCAGCCTCAGTAGCGGAGGCTACAATGAGCAGTTCTTC. Translating gives CASSLSSGGYNEQFF.

The rearrangement links TRBV10-3 to TRBJ1-4; TRBD1 aligns across 8 bases. V trimming: 2 bases; J trimming: 3 bases; junction bases outside the gene matches: 5. Germline-derived CDR1 and CDR2 are ENHRY and SYGVKD. The CDR3 has 16 amino acids. The CDR3 DNA is TGTGCCATCAGTGAGAAACAGGGGGGCGCTAATGAAAAACTGTTTTTT. It codes for CAISEKQGGANEKLFF.

As concerns this clone: Other nucleotide sequences in the sample specify the same CDR3. This chain uses TRBV6-6 with TRBJ2-6; the D is unclear. Trimming stripped 0 bases from V and 1 base from J, with 4 bases between. The CDR3 covers 15 residues. The germline V gene has CDR1 MNHNY and CDR2 SVGAGI (reference sequence). Here the CDR3 reads CASSYSRSGANVLTF. CDR3 DNA: TGTGCCAGCAGTTACTCACGTTCTGGGGCCAACGTCCTGACTTTC.

The chain recombines TRBV27 with TRBJ1-1; 8 bases agree with TRBD1. The CDR3 length is 13 residues. Trimming removed 5 bases from V and 4 bases from J; junction bases left unmatched: 3. The germline V gene has CDR1 MNHEY and CDR2 SMNVEV (reference sequence). CDR3 region: CASSRTGITEAFF. The CDR3 region has the DNA TGTGCCAGCAGTAGGACAGGGATCACTGAAGCTTTCTTT.

This clone turned up a few times. CDR3 bases: TGTGCCAGTAGTATTTCCGCCCTAGATCAGCCCCAGCATTTT. Protein sequence: CASSISALDQPQHF. The J gene is TRBJ1-5, the V gene TRBV19; D gene unclear. Germline V gives CDR1 LNHDA, CDR2 SQIVND (reference sequence). This CDR3 contains 14 residues. The V and J ends lost 3 bases and 5 bases respectively, with 11 bases between them.

The V call is TRBV7-8, the J call TRBJ2-5, with a possible D match to TRBD2 (6 bases). CDR1 SGHVS and CDR2 FQNEAQ come from the germline V gene. The CDR3 extends over 15 amino acids. V was shortened by 7 bases and J by 4 bases, with 19 bases between the two germline ends. CDR3 sequence reads: CASTITGGMAETQYF. CDR3 DNA sequence: TGTGCCAGCACCATTACGGGCGGGATGGCAGAGACCCAGTACTTC.

This chain joins TRBV30 and TRBJ2-3; 8 nucleotides match TRBD1. Losses at the gene ends were 5 bases for V and 5 bases for J; bases not matched to a gene: 6. The CDR3 is 13 amino acids. CDR1 is GTSNPN and CDR2 is SVGIG in the germline V gene (reference sequence). The CDR3 loop reads CAWGQGVLDTQYF. CDR3 DNA: TGTGCCTGGGGACAGGGAGTGTTAGATACGCAGTATTTT.

This clone was seen only once. The rearrangement joins TRBV25-1 to TRBJ1-6; D gene unclear. V gave up 5 bases and J gave up 6 bases, with 14 bases separating them. Germline V gene data show CDR1 as MGHDK and CDR2 as SYGVNS. There are 15 residues in the CDR3. CDR3: CASSKRTGSNSPLHF. The CDR3 nucleotides read TGTGCCAGCAGTAAAAGAACGGGGAGTAATTCACCCCTCCACTTT.

The chain carries TRBV2 and TRBJ2-1, with 7 positions matching TRBD2. CDR3 size: 15 residues. CDR1 SNHLY and CDR2 FYNNEI come from the germline V gene. Trimming at V came to 4 bases and at J to 4 bases, leaving 7 bases not matched to a gene. The CDR3 nucleotides read TGTGCCAGCAGTGCGGAAGCGGGGCTTTACAATGAGCAGTTCTTC. Residues: CASSAEAGLYNEQFF. The entire variable domain, with the rest obtained from reference TRBV2 and TRBJ2-1, is as follows: EPEVTQTPSHQVTQMGQEVILRCVPISNHLYFYWYRQILGQKVEFLVSFYNNEISEKSEIFDDQFSVERPDGSNFTLKIRSTKLEDSAMYFCASSAEAGLYNEQFFGPGTRLTVL.

Concerning this clone itself: Other DNA sequences of this sample code for an identical CDR3. This rearrangement joins TRBV28 to TRBJ1-2; 9 positions agree with TRBD1. The ends lost 6 bases at V and 5 bases at J; junction bases unmatched: 1. The germline gives CDR1 MDHEN, CDR2 SYDVKM. There are 12 residues in the CDR3. CDR3 nucleotide sequence: TGTGCCAGCAGGGGACAGGGATATGGCTACACCTTC. This encodes CASRGQGYGYTF.

This clone was observed a few times. The sample has other DNA sequences that encode this CDR3 too. The rearrangement joins TRBV29-1 to TRBJ2-2; a weak D match, TRBD2 (6 bases). V lost 6 bases to trimming and J lost 5 bases, with 13 bases between them. The length of the CDR3 is 13 residues. CDR1 SQVTM and CDR2 ANQGSEA come from the germline V gene. This chain's CDR3 is CSVGGLYTGELFF. The CDR3 nucleotides read TGCAGCGTCGGGGGATTATATACCGGGGAGCTGTTTTTT.

As concerns this clone: In the same sample, other DNA sequences code for this CDR3. The chain employs TRBV6-5 and TRBJ2-5; 7 bases are shared with TRBD1. The germline V gene has CDR1 MNHEY and CDR2 SVGAGI. This CDR3 is 14 amino acids long. J was trimmed by 3 bases and V by 2 bases; bases with no gene match: 3. CDR3 in amino acids: CASSYRGGEETQYF. CDR3 coding DNA: TGTGCCAGCAGTTACCGAGGGGGCGAAGAGACCCAGTACTTC.

The chain recombines TRBV9 with TRBJ2-7; TRBD1 might be the D (6 bases). The CDR3 length is 14 residues. The V end was cut by 3 bases, the J end by 2 bases, with 12 bases between. Germline assignment: CDR1 SGDLS and CDR2 YYNGEE. The CDR3 loop is CASSGQALPYEQYF. The DNA of the CDR3 is TGTGCCAGCAGCGGACAGGCCCTCCCCTACGAGCAGTACTTC.

The rearrangement uses TRBV5-4 and TRBJ2-1; D is uncertain. V was pared by 0 bases and J by 0 bases, with 7 bases between. There are 15 residues in the CDR3. CDR1 and CDR2 (germline): SGHNT, YYREEE (reference sequence). The CDR3 loop reads CASSLDASSYNEQFF. DNA for the CDR3: TGTGCCAGCAGCTTGGATGCGAGCTCCTACAATGAGCAGTTCTTC.